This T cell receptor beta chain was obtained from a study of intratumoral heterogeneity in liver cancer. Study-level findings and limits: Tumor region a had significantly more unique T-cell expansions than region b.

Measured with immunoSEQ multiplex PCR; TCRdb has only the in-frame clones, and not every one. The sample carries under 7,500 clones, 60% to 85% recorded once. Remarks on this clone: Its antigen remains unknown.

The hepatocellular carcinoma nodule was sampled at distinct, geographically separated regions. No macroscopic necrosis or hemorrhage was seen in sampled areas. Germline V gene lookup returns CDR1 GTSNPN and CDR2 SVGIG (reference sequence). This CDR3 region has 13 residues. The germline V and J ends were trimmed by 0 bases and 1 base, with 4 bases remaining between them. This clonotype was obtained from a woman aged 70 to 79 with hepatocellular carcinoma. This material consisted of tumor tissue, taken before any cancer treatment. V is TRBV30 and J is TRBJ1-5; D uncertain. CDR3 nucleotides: TGTGCCTGGAGTGTACGGAGCAATCAGCCCCAGCATTTT. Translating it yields CAWSVRSNQPQHF.